This T cell receptor (beta chain) was observed in a study of regulatory T cells in long-lasting Graves disease. This clonotype was recorded many times. Time point indicated: newly diagnosed GD, antithyroid drugs for less than 3 months. The TCR library was prepared using RNA isolated from PBMCs. Arm-PCR of CDR3 regions with iRepertoire HTBI primers generated TCR beta libraries. From the multiplex PCR reads, TCRdb called clonotypes with MiXCR, one entry per CDR3 protein. The sample holds roughly 380,000 distinct CDR3 sequences, 15% to 19% seen once. The material was peripheral blood mononuclear cells (PBMCs), obtained at new diagnosis, from a patient treated with antithyroid drugs. The receptor was derived from a female donor with Graves disease.

The DNA for the CDR3 is TGTGCCAGCAGCGCCGGGGAGGGTGGCGTAGAGACCCAGTACTTC. It encodes CASSAGEGGVETQYF. The V gene is TRBV7-9, the J gene TRBJ2-5, with 7 bases fitting TRBD2. The length of the CDR3 is 15 residues. CDR1 is SEHNR, CDR2 FQNEAQ, per germline (reference sequence). V shed 5 bases, J shed 4 bases, and the junction held 10 bases outside the gene matches.